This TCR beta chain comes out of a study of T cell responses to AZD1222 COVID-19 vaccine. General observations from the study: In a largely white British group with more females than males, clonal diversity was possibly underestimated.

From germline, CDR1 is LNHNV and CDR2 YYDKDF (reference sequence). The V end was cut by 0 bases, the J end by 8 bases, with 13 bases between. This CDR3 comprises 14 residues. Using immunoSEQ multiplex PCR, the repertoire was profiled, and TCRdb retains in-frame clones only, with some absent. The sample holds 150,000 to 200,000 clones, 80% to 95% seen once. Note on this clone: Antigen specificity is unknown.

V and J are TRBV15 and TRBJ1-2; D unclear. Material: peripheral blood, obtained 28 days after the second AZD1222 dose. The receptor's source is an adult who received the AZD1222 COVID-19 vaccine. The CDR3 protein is CATSRDPTPGGYTF. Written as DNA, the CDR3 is TGTGCCACCAGCAGAGATCCGACCCCGGGAGGCTACACCTTC.